The TCR beta chain described here comes from a study of blood T cell repertoires in COVID-19. The wider study: The origin of the acute and convalescent COVID-19 samples was the United States, Italy and Spain.

In the authors' methods: Counts of nucleated cells, estimated from reference gene primer amplification, were obtained. Here immunoSEQ multiplex PCR was the method, and the copy in TCRdb shows in-frame clones only, minus some. The DNA was the basis for D and trimming; V, J and clone size are from that table. The data contain fewer than 450,000 clones, 87% of them seen just once; the ten biggest clones take up roughly 6%. During active infection, Seattle patients enrolled and were then monitored through disease. The V end lost 2 bases, the J end lost 9 bases, and 9 bases lay between the germline ends. The CDR3 runs to 12 residues. Germline CDR1 SGHDT, CDR2 YYEEEE. This clone showed up just once.

This receptor was taken from a woman in her fifties or sixties with COVID-19, enrolled during active disease. The V gene is TRBV5-6, the J gene TRBJ2-1; unclear D gene. What was sequenced was peripheral blood. The CDR3 reads CASSLLVGEQFF. The DNA of the CDR3 is TGTGCCAGCAGCTTATTGGTCGGTGAGCAGTTCTTC.